These T cell receptor beta chains were read from a single sample in a study of T cells in Graves' hyperthyroidism and ophthalmopathy. From the multiplex PCR reads, TCRdb called clonotypes with MiXCR, one entry per CDR3 protein. In the table there are some 530,000 distinct CDR3 sequences, approximately 23% of which are singletons. Sequencing used blood. Receptors originate from an older woman with Graves' ophthalmopathy. Both conserved end residues are part of each CDR3. A D gene is named only where the DNA matches it firmly. Size values are once, few and many counts, or a class for expanded clones, and some rows have none.

d_call,j_call,clone_size,v_call,cdr3_aa,cdr3_nt
TRBD1,TRBJ1-2,NA,TRBV9,CASSPGTGADGYTF,TGTGCCAGCAGCCCGGGGACAGGGGCTGATGGCTACACCTTC
NA,TRBJ2-7,many,TRBV12-3/TRBV12-4,CASFGGVGEQYF,TGTGCCAGCTTCGGGGGCGTAGGCGAGCAGTACTTC
NA,TRBJ1-1,few,TRBV5-1,CASSLGSLGSTEAFF,TGCGCCAGCAGCTTGGGCTCCCTCGGGAGCACTGAAGCTTTCTTT
NA,TRBJ2-2,few,TRBV14,CASSRLGGELFF,TGTGCCAGCAGCCGCCTTGGCGGGGAGCTGTTTTTT
NA,TRBJ2-1,few,TRBV11-2,CASSLDSVIHEQFF,TGTGCCAGCAGCTTAGATTCGGTGATCCATGAGCAGTTCTTC
NA,TRBJ1-2,few,TRBV14,CASSSLEARGYTF,TGTGCCAGCAGCTCCCTGGAGGCGCGAGGCTACACCTTC
TRBD2,TRBJ2-3,NA,TRBV12-3/TRBV12-4,CASSPPGGLAPNTQYF,TGTGCCAGCAGCCCCCCCGGGGGACTAGCGCCAAATACGCAGTATTTT
NA,TRBJ2-3,many,TRBV5-1,CASSLADTQYF,TGTGCCAGCAGCTTGGCAGATACGCAGTATTTT
NA,TRBJ1-1,NA,TRBV20-1,CSAGAGSMNTEAFF,TGCAGTGCTGGGGCAGGGTCCATGAACACTGAAGCTTTCTTT
NA,TRBJ2-1,many,TRBV7-2,CASSHSGRSGSYNEQFF,TGTGCCAGCAGCCATTCGGGGCGGAGCGGCTCCTACAATGAGCAGTTCTTC
NA,TRBJ2-3,few,TRBV7-3,CASSPAGGRADTQYF,TGTGCCAGCAGCCCCGCCGGGGGAAGGGCAGATACGCAGTATTTT
TRBD2,TRBJ2-1,few,TRBV24-1,CATSDFGSTSGGYNEQFF,TGTGCCACCAGTGATTTTGGATCGACTAGCGGAGGATACAATGAGCAGTTCTTC
TRBD1,TRBJ2-7,NA,TRBV6-2/TRBV6-3,CASRKTGGGEQYF,TGTGCCAGCAGGAAGACAGGGGGGGGCGAGCAGTACTTC
NA,TRBJ1-2,NA,TRBV7-8,CASSTDRDAGYTF,TGTGCCAGCAGCACCGACCGGGACGCTGGCTACACCTTC
NA,TRBJ2-7,NA,TRBV6-5,CASSYSVADSYEQYF,TGTGCCAGCAGTTACTCGGTAGCGGACTCCTACGAGCAGTACTTC
NA,TRBJ2-3,NA,TRBV7-3,CASSPRGGVTDTQYF,TGTGCCAGCAGCCCCAGGGGGGGAGTCACAGATACGCAGTATTTT
NA,TRBJ1-1,many,TRBV2,CASSEERGPGFEAFF,TGTGCCAGCAGTGAAGAACGAGGGCCGGGGTTTGAAGCTTTCTTT
TRBD2,TRBJ2-1,NA,TRBV6-1,CASSTSGRYNEQFF,TGTGCCAGCTCCACTAGCGGGCGCTACAATGAGCAGTTCTTC
NA,TRBJ1-4,few,TRBV6-1,CASSESQGSVVEKLFF,TGTGCCAGCAGTGAATCTCAGGGAAGCGTCGTCGAAAAACTGTTTTTT
NA,TRBJ2-6,NA,TRBV13,CASSLGGSLSGANVLTF,TGTGCCAGCAGCTTAGGCGGCAGTCTCTCTGGGGCCAACGTCCTGACTTTC
NA,TRBJ1-5,few,TRBV28,CASSSTGYSNQPQHF,TGTGCCAGCAGTTCTACAGGGTATAGCAATCAGCCCCAGCATTTT
NA,TRBJ2-1,many,TRBV7-3,CASSGNNEQFF,TGTGCCAGCAGCGGTAACAATGAGCAGTTCTTC
NA,TRBJ2-1,NA,TRBV19,CASSRGNNEQFF,TGTGCCAGTAGCAGGGGCAACAATGAGCAGTTCTTC
NA,TRBJ2-5,many,TRBV2,CASSENPGETQYF,TGTGCCAGCAGTGAGAATCCGGGGGAGACCCAGTACTTC
NA,TRBJ1-2,NA,TRBV28,CASNPTGLPNYGYTF,TGTGCCAGCAATCCCACAGGATTGCCTAACTATGGCTACACCTTC
NA,TRBJ2-5,NA,TRBV9,CASSVASSQETQYF,TGTGCCAGCAGCGTAGCAAGCAGCCAAGAGACCCAGTACTTC
NA,TRBJ2-7,once,TRBV20-1,CSARGGTPYEQYF,TGCAGTGCTAGGGGCGGAACTCCCTACGAGCAGTACTTC
NA,TRBJ1-6,few,TRBV5-1,CASSLGGERSPLHF,TGCGCCAGCAGCTTGGGAGGGGAGCGGTCACCCCTCCACTTT
TRBD2,TRBJ2-5,many,TRBV2,CASSAGGPTQETQYF,TGTGCCAGCAGCGCGGGAGGGCCTACCCAAGAGACCCAGTACTTC